What follows are 29 T cell receptor beta chains derived from one specimen sequenced in a study of low-dose radiotherapy and immunotherapy resistance in tumors. As to time point: after trial treatment. Treatment meaning: LDRT plus nivolumab, ipilimumab, low-dose cyclophosphamide and aspirin (RACIN trial). Both TCRalpha and TCRbeta chains were reverse transcribed with V-gene-specific primers. TCRs were amplified for approximately 21 PCR cycles with a constant-region primer and V-primer adapter. TCRdb ran MiXCR on the reads and lists one entry per CDR3 protein. The sample yields 100,000 or so distinct CDR3 sequences, around 21% seen once. The sample in question was PBMCs, obtained after low-dose radiotherapy plus immunotherapy. These receptor sequences come from a male donor with prostate cancer.

This clonotype was recorded at least ten times. The J gene is TRBJ1-1, the V gene TRBV29-1, with 11 nucleotides matching TRBD1. The germline gives CDR1 SQVTM, CDR2 ANQGSEA. CDR3 length: 16 residues. Trimming took 1 base from V and 5 from J; bases not matched to a gene: 9. CDR3 loop: CSVEGLEDRGLTEAFF. CDR3 bases: TGCAGCGTTGAAGGTCTGGAGGACAGGGGGCTAACTGAAGCTTTCTTT. Drawing the rest from reference TRBV29-1 and TRBJ1-1, the complete variable domain is SAVISQKPSRDICQRGTSLTIQCQVDSQVTMMFWYRQQPGQSLTLIATANQGSEATYESGFVIDKFPISRPNLTFSTLTVSNMSPEDSSIYLCSVEGLEDRGLTEAFFGQGTRLTVV.

This clonotype was seen repeatedly, ten times or more. The chain recombines TRBV3-1 with TRBJ2-5; D not certain. The CDR3 spans 12 residues. V lost 5 bases and J 5 bases, leaving 9 bases between the germline ends. CDR1 and CDR2 from the germline V gene are LGHDT and YNNKEL (reference sequence). The CDR3 reads CASSSESETQYF. For the CDR3, the DNA is TGTGCCAGCAGCAGCGAGAGTGAGACCCAGTACTTC.

About this clonotype: With only one base between it and a far larger clone, this is likely a read error. The chain carries TRBV4-2 and TRBJ2-7, with D tentatively TRBD1 (5 bases). Germline V lookup: CDR1 LGHNA, CDR2 YNFKEQ. The CDR3 runs to 14 residues. Trimming took off 4 bases at V and 2 bases at J, with 12 bases between the two ends. The CDR3 spells CASSPGRATYEQYF. DNA for the CDR3: TGTGCCAGCAGCCCGGGCAGGGCCACCTACGAGCAGTACTTC.

This clonotype showed up many times. V and J are TRBV19 and TRBJ2-7, with D maybe TRBD2 (6 bases). The CDR3 runs to 15 residues. Germline CDR1 is LNHDA and CDR2 is SQIVND (reference sequence). The V end was cut by 7 bases, the J end by 2 bases, with 18 bases between. The CDR3 reads CASTPAGGSPYEQYF. The CDR3 DNA follows: TGTGCCAGTACCCCTGCCGGAGGGTCCCCCTACGAGCAGTACTTC. Full variable domain (outside the CDR3, taken from reference TRBV19 and TRBJ2-7): DGGITQSPKYLFRKEGQNVTLSCEQNLNHDAMYWYRQDPGQGLRLIYYSQIVNDFQKGDIAEGYSVSREKKESFPLTVTSAQKNPTAFYLCASTPAGGSPYEQYFGPGTRLTVT.

This clonotype was observed many times. The chain has TRBV7-2 and TRBJ2-3; 8 bases agree with TRBD2. The junction had 4 bases not matched to a gene; V was cut back by 6 bases and J by 2 bases. The CDR3 runs to 14 residues. The germline CDR1 and CDR2 sequences are SGHTA and FQGNSA. CDR3 DNA: TGTGCCAGCAGGCCGGGAGGGAACACAGATACGCAGTATTTT. Translating it yields CASRPGGNTDTQYF.

The J gene is TRBJ1-2, the V gene TRBV6-6; TRBD1 is a possible D gene (6 bases). Germline V gene data show CDR1 as MNHNY and CDR2 as SVGAGI (reference sequence). CDR3 length equals 13 residues. Trimming shortened V by 8 bases and J by 2 bases, and 12 bases separated the two germline ends. CDR3 amino acids: CASGAGANYGYTF. The CDR3 DNA reads as TGTGCCAGCGGGGCAGGGGCCAACTATGGCTACACCTTC.

The chain combines TRBV11-2 with TRBJ2-1, with 8 bases identical to TRBD2. The V gene's germline CDR1 is SGHAT and CDR2 FQNNGV. The CDR3 loop spans 16 amino acids. The V and J ends lost 1 base and 0 bases, in that order; junction bases with no gene match: 2. The CDR3 spells CASSLAGGSSYNEQFF. The CDR3 DNA reads as TGTGCCAGCAGCTTAGCGGGGGGGAGCTCCTACAATGAGCAGTTCTTC.

In its sample, this clonotype was seen many times. This rearrangement joins TRBV2 to TRBJ2-3; weak D call: TRBD2 (7 bases). CDR1 is SNHLY and CDR2 is FYNNEI in the germline V gene. The CDR3 loop spans 15 amino acids. Trimming removed 6 bases at V and 4 bases at J, with 17 bases between. The CDR3 loop reads CASSARGLGPDTQYF. The CDR3 region has the DNA TGTGCCAGCAGCGCGCGGGGGCTGGGCCCAGATACGCAGTATTTT.

This clonotype was picked up many times. The genes are TRBV19 and TRBJ2-7, with D hard to call. The length of the CDR3 is 13 residues. Germline V gene sequence: CDR1 LNHDA, CDR2 SQIVND (reference sequence). V lost 6 bases and J 2 bases, leaving 11 bases between the germline ends. The CDR3 DNA reads TGTGCCAGTAGAACTCTTGGCACCTACGAGCAGTACTTC. Translated: CASRTLGTYEQYF. The full variable domain, its missing parts supplied by reference TRBV19 and TRBJ2-7, is DGGITQSPKYLFRKEGQNVTLSCEQNLNHDAMYWYRQDPGQGLRLIYYSQIVNDFQKGDIAEGYSVSREKKESFPLTVTSAQKNPTAFYLCASRTLGTYEQYFGPGTRLTVT.

This chain connects TRBV6-1 to TRBJ2-3, with a weak D call TRBD2 (6 bases). The V gene lost 2 bases and the J gene lost 4 bases, with 13 bases spanning the gap. CDR3 length equals 15 residues. CDR1 is MNHNS, CDR2 SASEGT, per germline. CDR3 residues: CASSEIRGNADTQYF. The CDR3 nucleotides read TGTGCCAGCAGTGAAATTCGCGGGAACGCAGATACGCAGTATTTT.

The chain uses TRBV5-1 and TRBJ1-1, with D tentatively TRBD1 (6 bases). V was cut by 3 bases and J by 1 base, with 7 bases left in between. The germline CDR1 and CDR2 sequences are SGHRS and YFSETQ. This CDR3 is 13 amino acids long. CDR3 residues: CASSWGPNTEAFF. The CDR3, as DNA: TGCGCCAGCAGCTGGGGGCCGAACACTGAAGCTTTCTTT.

This clonotype came up many times. The gene calls are TRBV15 and TRBJ1-1; D is unclear. The CDR3 spans 15 residues. V lost 1 base and J 3 bases, leaving 12 bases between the germline ends. Germline CDR1 LNHNV, CDR2 YYDKDF (reference sequence). The CDR3 is CATSRAFLRDTEAFF. CDR3 nucleotides: TGTGCCACCAGCAGAGCCTTTTTACGGGACACTGAAGCTTTCTTT.

This clonotype showed up just a few times. The junction and the germline gene differ at one end; a read error may be behind it. V is TRBV5-1 and J is TRBJ2-1; D is perhaps TRBD1 or TRBD2 (5 bases each). The CDR3 consists of 17 residues. Germline lookup yields CDR1 SGHRS and CDR2 YFSETQ. The CDR3 sequence: CASSSREGLSSYNEQFF. The CDR3 nucleotides are TGTGCCAGCAGCTCTCGCGAGGGGCTCAGCTCCTACAATGAGCAGTTCTTC.

The chain recombines TRBV12-3 or TRBV12-4 with TRBJ2-1; D uncertain. Deletions cut 6 bases from V and 10 bases from J, with 10 bases between. The CDR3 loop spans 11 amino acids. CDR3 sequence: CASRSYREQFF. CDR3 coding DNA: TGTGCCAGCAGGTCCTATAGAGAGCAGTTCTTC.

In this sample, this clonotype turned up many times. This chain joins TRBV12-3 or TRBV12-4 and TRBJ2-2; D gene ambiguous. This CDR3 is built from 14 residues. V dropped 6 bases and J dropped 0 bases, with 8 bases sitting between them. CDR3 amino acids: CASRLTPNTGELFF. CDR3 DNA: TGTGCCAGCAGATTGACACCGAACACCGGGGAGCTGTTTTTT.

This clonotype showed up many times. J is TRBJ2-7 and V is TRBV5-5; 8 nucleotides match TRBD1. This CDR3 comprises 15 residues. Germline assignment: CDR1 SGHKS and CDR2 YYEKEE (reference sequence). Trimming took 5 bases from V and 3 from J; bases not matched to a gene: 10. CDR3 nucleotide sequence: TGTGCCAGCAGTCGGGAGACAGGGGACAGCTACGAGCAGTACTTC. Its protein is CASSRETGDSYEQYF.

This clonotype was recorded many times. The chain carries TRBV6-4 and TRBJ2-3; TRBD2 might be the D (5 bases). CDR1 is MRHNA, CDR2 SNTAGT, per germline. This CDR3 is built from 13 residues. V lost 4 bases, J lost 3 bases, and 8 bases lay in between. CDR3 protein: CASSVGVTDTQYF. The CDR3 bases are TGTGCCAGCAGTGTGGGAGTTACAGATACGCAGTATTTT.

This clonotype was observed at least ten times. The J gene is TRBJ2-5, the V gene TRBV20-1, with a tentative D call TRBD2 (5 bases). Germline values: CDR1 DFQATT, CDR2 SNEGSKA (reference sequence). V was clipped by 1 base and J by 7 bases, with 10 bases between them. This CDR3 contains 12 residues. The DNA of the CDR3 is TGCAGTGCTAGAGTTGGACTGGCGACCCAGTACTTC. Translation gives CSARVGLATQYF.

This clonotype was picked up many times. The chain uses TRBV13 and TRBJ1-6, with 10 bases lining up with TRBD1. V was pared by 5 bases and J by 7 bases, with 8 bases of the junction left unmatched. The CDR3 contains 16 residues. In germline, CDR1 is PRHDT, CDR2 FYEKMQ (reference sequence). Here the CDR3 reads CASSPGTGDGNSPLHF. CDR3 DNA sequence: TGTGCCAGCAGCCCAGGGACAGGGGATGGCAATTCACCCCTCCACTTT.

Notes on this clonotype: One base separates it from a far larger clone, so it is likely a read error. The chain is built from TRBV10-3 and TRBJ2-1; 9 bases line up with TRBD1. CDR3 size: 15 residues. Germline CDR1 ENHRY, CDR2 SYGVKD. The V and J ends lost 7 bases and 10 bases, in that order; junction bases with no gene match: 14. CDR3 sequence reads: CAITPTGQGSYEQFF. The CDR3 DNA is TGTGCCATCACCCCCACGGGACAGGGCTCCTACGAGCAGTTCTTC.

This clonotype was observed many times. The rearrangement links TRBV20-1 to TRBJ1-2; perhaps TRBD1 as D (5 bases). This CDR3 comprises 15 residues. Trimming removed 5 bases from V and 0 bases from J, with 16 bases in between. The V gene's germline CDR1 is DFQATT and CDR2 SNEGSKA (reference sequence). CDR3 in amino acids: CSAQNLRGANYGYTF. Here the CDR3 DNA reads TGCAGTGCTCAGAATCTTAGGGGAGCTAACTATGGCTACACCTTC.

This clonotype has at least ten counts. V and J are TRBV3-1 and TRBJ2-2, with 10 bases aligning to TRBD2. J gave up 5 bases and V 3 bases, and 3 bases lay outside the gene matches. The CDR3 sequence is 15 residues long. Germline values: CDR1 LGHDT, CDR2 YNNKEL (reference sequence). The CDR3: CASSHGLAETGELFF. The CDR3 DNA sequence: TGTGCCAGCAGCCATGGACTAGCGGAAACCGGGGAGCTGTTTTTT. The variable domain in full, with the rest retrieved from reference TRBV3-1 and TRBJ2-2, is DTAVSQTPKYLVTQMGNDKSIKCEQNLGHDTMYWYKQDSKKFLKIMFSYNNKELIINETVPNRFSPKSPDKAHLNLHINSLELGDSAVYFCASSHGLAETGELFFGEGSRLTVL.

At least ten counts were recorded for this clonotype. The J gene is TRBJ2-7, the V gene TRBV20-1; D may be TRBD1 or TRBD2 (5 bases each). The CDR3 runs to 14 residues. CDR1 is DFQATT, CDR2 SNEGSKA, per germline (reference sequence). Trimming removed 1 base at V and 4 bases at J, with 14 bases between. The CDR3 loop reads CSARGRDQTYEQYF. Written as DNA, the CDR3 is TGCAGTGCTAGAGGAAGGGACCAGACGTACGAGCAGTACTTC.

The sample holds many counts of this clonotype. The gene calls are TRBV7-2 and TRBJ1-5; D perhaps matches TRBD1 (5 bases). Germline V gene sequence: CDR1 SGHTA, CDR2 FQGNSA. The CDR3 totals 15 residues. Trimming cost V 1 base and J 5 bases, with 12 bases left between them. The CDR3 DNA is TGTGCCAGCAGCTTAGGGGGGGGGGTGGATCAGCCCCAGCATTTT. Amino acid sequence: CASSLGGGVDQPQHF. Supplemented by reference TRBV7-2 and TRBJ1-5, the full variable domain reads GAGVSQSPSNKVTEKGKDVELRCDPISGHTALYWYRQSLGQGLEFLIYFQGNSAPDKSGLPSDRFSAERTGGSVSTLTIQRTQQEDSAVYLCASSLGGGVDQPQHFGDGTRLSIL.

This clonotype was seen ten or more times. The chain joins TRBV11-2 to TRBJ2-7; D is perhaps TRBD1 (6 bases). The CDR3 covers 14 residues. Looked up from germline, CDR1 is SGHAT and CDR2 is FQNNGV. V was shortened by 5 bases and J by 6 bases, with 17 bases between the two germline ends. CDR3 in amino acids: CASSPLTGGGEQYF. CDR3 in DNA: TGTGCCAGCAGCCCGTTGACAGGTGGTGGCGAGCAGTACTTC.

This clonotype was seen many times. This sequence joins TRBV6-6 and TRBJ1-6, with D possibly matching TRBD1 (5 bases). V lost 0 bases and J lost 7, with 16 bases in between. Germline V gene data show CDR1 as MNHNY and CDR2 as SVGAGI (reference sequence). The CDR3 is 17 residues long. The CDR3 DNA reads TGTGCCAGCAGTTACTCGAGCAGGGCAGGGAACAATTCACCCCTCCACTTT. Encoded protein: CASSYSSRAGNNSPLHF.

This clonotype was counted many times. The chain has TRBV11-2 and TRBJ1-3; D is possibly TRBD1 (6 bases). Germline CDR1 is SGHAT and CDR2 is FQNNGV. V was cut by 5 bases and J by 0 bases, with 20 bases left in between. The CDR3 runs 18 residues. CDR3 sequence: CASSPAGTTTYSGNTIYF. The CDR3 bases are TGTGCCAGCAGCCCGGCCGGGACAACGACCTACTCTGGAAACACCATATATTTT. Supplemented by reference TRBV11-2 and TRBJ1-3, the full variable domain reads EAGVAQSPRYKIIEKRQSVAFWCNPISGHATLYWYQQILGQGPKLLIQFQNNGVVDDSQLPKDRFSAERLKGVDSTLKIQPAKLEDSAVYLCASSPAGTTTYSGNTIYFGEGSWLTVV.

This clonotype was detected only once. A much larger clone differs by one base, so this may be a read error. The chain joins TRBV25-1 to TRBJ1-2, with D possibly TRBD1 on 6 matching bases. V lost 7 bases, J lost 7 bases, and 19 bases lay in between. CDR1 is MGHDK and CDR2 is SYGVNS in the germline V gene. The CDR3 covers 14 residues. CDR3 sequence reads: CASNDTTGKTGYTF. The CDR3 region has the DNA TGTGCCAGCAATGATACTACAGGGAAGACTGGCTACACCTTC.

This clonotype was counted a few times. The rearrangement links TRBV27 to TRBJ2-2; D might be TRBD1 (6 bases). V shed 5 bases and J shed 7 bases, with 11 bases lying between them. CDR3 length equals 13 residues. The germline V gene encodes CDR1 MNHEY and CDR2 SMNVEV (reference sequence). The CDR3 coding sequence is TGTGCCAGCAGTCCTACAGGGTTCGGGGAGCTGTTTTTT. Translation: CASSPTGFGELFF.